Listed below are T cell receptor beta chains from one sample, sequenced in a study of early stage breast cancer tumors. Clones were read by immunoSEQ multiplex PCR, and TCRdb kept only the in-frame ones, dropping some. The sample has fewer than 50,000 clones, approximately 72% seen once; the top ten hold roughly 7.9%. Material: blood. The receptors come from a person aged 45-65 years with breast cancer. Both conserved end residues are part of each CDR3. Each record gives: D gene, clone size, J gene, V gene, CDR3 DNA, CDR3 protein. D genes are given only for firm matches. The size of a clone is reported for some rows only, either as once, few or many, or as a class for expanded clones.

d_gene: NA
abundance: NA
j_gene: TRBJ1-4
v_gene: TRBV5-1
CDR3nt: TGCGCCAGCAGCTTTCGAGGAACCCCCAATGAAAAACTGTTTTTT
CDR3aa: CASSFRGTPNEKLFF

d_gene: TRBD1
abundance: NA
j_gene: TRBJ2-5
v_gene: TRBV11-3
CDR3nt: TGTGCCAGCAGCTCCCAGGGGGAAGAGACCCAGTACTTC
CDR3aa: CASSSQGEETQYF

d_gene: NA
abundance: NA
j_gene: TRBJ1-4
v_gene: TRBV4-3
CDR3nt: TGCGCCAGCAGCCAAGTGAGGTCACGGAATGAAAAACTGTTTTTT
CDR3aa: CASSQVRSRNEKLFF

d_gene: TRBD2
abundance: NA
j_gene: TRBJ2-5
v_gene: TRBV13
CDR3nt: TGTGCCAGCAGCTTAAGGCTAGCGGGCCAAGAGACCCAGTACTTC
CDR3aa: CASSLRLAGQETQYF

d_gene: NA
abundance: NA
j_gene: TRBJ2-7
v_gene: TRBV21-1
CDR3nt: TGTGCCAGCACGGGGGAGCTCAGCTACGAGCAGTACTTC
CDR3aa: CASTGELSYEQYF

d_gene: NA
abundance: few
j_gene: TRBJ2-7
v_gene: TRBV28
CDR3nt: TGTGCCAGCGGATGGACTGGAACTACGTTGGGGCAGTACTTC
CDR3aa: CASGWTGTTLGQYF

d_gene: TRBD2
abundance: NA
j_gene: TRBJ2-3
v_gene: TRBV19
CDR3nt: TGTGCCAGTAGTATAAGGAGACTAGCGGGAGGCACAGATACGCAGTATTTT
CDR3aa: CASSIRRLAGGTDTQYF

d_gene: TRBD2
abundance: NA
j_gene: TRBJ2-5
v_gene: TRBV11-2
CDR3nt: TGTGCCAGCAGCAGGGGACTAGCGGGAAATTACCAAGAGACCCAGTACTTC
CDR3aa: CASSRGLAGNYQETQYF

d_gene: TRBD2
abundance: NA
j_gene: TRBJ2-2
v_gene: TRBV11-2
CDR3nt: TGTGCCAGCGGGCGGGGGTACGGGGAGCTGTTTTTT
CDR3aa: CASGRGYGELFF

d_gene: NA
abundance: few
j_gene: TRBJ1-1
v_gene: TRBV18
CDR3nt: TGTGCCAGCTCAGCGCGGACATTCGACACGAACACTGAAGCTTTCTTT
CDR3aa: CASSARTFDTNTEAFF

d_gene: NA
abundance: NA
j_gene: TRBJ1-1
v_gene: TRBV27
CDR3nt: TGTGCCAGCAGTTTAAGATCCGGGAACACTGAAGCTTTCTTT
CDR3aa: CASSLRSGNTEAFF

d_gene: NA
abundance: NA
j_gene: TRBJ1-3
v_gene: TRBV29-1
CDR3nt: TGCAGCGGGGCAGGGCTTGGAAACACCATATATTTT
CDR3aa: CSGAGLGNTIYF

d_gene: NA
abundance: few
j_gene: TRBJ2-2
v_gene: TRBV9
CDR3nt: TGTGCCAGCAGCGTAGGGCTTACCGGGGAGCTGTTTTTT
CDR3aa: CASSVGLTGELFF

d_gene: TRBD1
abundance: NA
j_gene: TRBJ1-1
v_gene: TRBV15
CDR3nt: TGTGCCACCACGGGGGACAGGGGGGACACTGAAGCTTTCTTT
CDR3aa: CATTGDRGDTEAFF

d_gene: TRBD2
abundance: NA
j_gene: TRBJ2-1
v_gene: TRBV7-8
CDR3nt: TGTGCCAGCAGACCGAGCGGGGGGGCCGTTAATGAGCAGTTCTTC
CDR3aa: CASRPSGGAVNEQFF

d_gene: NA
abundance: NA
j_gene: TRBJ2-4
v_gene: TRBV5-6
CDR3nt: TGTGCCAGCAGCCCCATGGAGGAAAACATTCAGTACTTC
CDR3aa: CASSPMEENIQYF

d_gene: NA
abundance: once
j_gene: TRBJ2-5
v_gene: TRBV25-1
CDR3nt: TGTGCCAGCAGTGAAGAGGGATGGGAGACCCAGTACTTC
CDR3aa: CASSEEGWETQYF

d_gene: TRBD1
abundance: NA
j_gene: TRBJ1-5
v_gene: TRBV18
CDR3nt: TGTGCCAGCTCACTCCACCGGTTGGGACAGGGGGGTCAGCCCCAGCATTTT
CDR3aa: CASSLHRLGQGGQPQHF

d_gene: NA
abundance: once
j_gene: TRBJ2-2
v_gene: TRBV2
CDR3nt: TGTGCCAGCAGTGATCGCAGGGCTGGTGGCGGGGAGCTGTTTTTT
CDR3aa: CASSDRRAGGGELFF

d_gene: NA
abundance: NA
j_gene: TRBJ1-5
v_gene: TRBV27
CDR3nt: TGTGCCAGCAGTTTGAGGGAGAATAGCAATCAGCCCCAGCATTTT
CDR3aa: CASSLRENSNQPQHF

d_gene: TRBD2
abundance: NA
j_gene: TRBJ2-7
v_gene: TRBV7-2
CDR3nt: TGTGCCAGCGGAAGAAGCGGGAGAGGTTCCTACGAGCAGTACTTC
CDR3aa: CASGRSGRGSYEQYF

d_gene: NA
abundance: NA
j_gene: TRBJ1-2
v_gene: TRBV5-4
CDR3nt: TGTGCCAGCAGCTTGGATACAGGGATTGGCTACACCTTC
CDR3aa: CASSLDTGIGYTF

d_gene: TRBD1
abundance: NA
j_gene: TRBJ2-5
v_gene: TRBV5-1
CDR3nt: TGCGCCAGCAGCTTGGGGGGGGACAGGGGAGAGACCCAGTACTTC
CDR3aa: CASSLGGDRGETQYF

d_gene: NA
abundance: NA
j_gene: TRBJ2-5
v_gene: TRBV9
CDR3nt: TGTGCCAGCAGCCAGGTGGGAGAGACCCAGTACTTC
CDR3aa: CASSQVGETQYF

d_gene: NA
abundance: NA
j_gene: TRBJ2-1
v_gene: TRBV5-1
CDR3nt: TGCGCCAGCAGCTTGGTCCCCGGGAGCTCCTACAATGAGCAGTTCTTC
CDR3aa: CASSLVPGSSYNEQFF

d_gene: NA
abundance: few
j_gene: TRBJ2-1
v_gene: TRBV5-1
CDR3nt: TGCGCCAGCAGCTACAGGGTGGGGATTTACAATGAGCAGTTCTTC
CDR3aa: CASSYRVGIYNEQFF

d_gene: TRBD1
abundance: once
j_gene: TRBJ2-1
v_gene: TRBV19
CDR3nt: TGTGCCAGTAGTATGGTCGCTTGGAACACCGGGACAGGGGGAGTCTCCTACAATGAGCAGTTCTTC
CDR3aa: CASSMVAWNTGTGGVSYNEQFF

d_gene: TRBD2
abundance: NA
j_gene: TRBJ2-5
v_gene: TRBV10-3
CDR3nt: TGTGCCATCAGTGACTGGGCGGGGGGGAAAGAGACCCAGTACTTC
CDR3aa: CAISDWAGGKETQYF

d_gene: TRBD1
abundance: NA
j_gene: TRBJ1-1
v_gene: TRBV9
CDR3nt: TGTGCCAGCAGCGTAGGGGACAGGGGAGGGACTGAAGCTTTCTTT
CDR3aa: CASSVGDRGGTEAFF

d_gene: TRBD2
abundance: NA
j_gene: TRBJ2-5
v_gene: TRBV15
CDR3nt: TGTGCCACCAGCAGAGCGAGGGCGGGAGGCCCCCCCCAAGAGACCCAGTACTTC
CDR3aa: CATSRARAGGPPQETQYF

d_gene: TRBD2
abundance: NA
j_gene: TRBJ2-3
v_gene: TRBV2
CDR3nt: TGTGCCAGCAGTGATGCTAGCGGGGTCACAGATACGCAGTATTTT
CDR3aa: CASSDASGVTDTQYF

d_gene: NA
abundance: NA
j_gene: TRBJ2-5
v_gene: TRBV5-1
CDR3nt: TGCGCCAGCAGCTCGGGAGTGCGAGAGACCCAGTACTTC
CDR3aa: CASSSGVRETQYF

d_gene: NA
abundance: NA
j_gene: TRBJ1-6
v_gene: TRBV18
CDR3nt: TGTGCCAGCACCAGTCCGAATGCATACTATAATTCACCCCTCCACTTT
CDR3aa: CASTSPNAYYNSPLHF

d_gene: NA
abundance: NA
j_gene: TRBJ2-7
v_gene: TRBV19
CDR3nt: TGTGCCAGTGCTGATCGGAGTTACGAGCAGTACTTC
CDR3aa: CASADRSYEQYF

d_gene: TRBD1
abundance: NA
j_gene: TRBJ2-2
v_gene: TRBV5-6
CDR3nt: TGTGCCAGCAGCTATGGGGACAGGAACACCGGGGAGCTGTTTTTT
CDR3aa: CASSYGDRNTGELFF

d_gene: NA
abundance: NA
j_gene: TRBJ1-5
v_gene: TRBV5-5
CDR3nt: TGTGCCAGCAGCGGCGCGGCAGGGCTTCAGCCCCAGCATTTT
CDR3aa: CASSGAAGLQPQHF

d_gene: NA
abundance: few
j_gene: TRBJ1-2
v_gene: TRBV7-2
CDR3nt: TGTGCCAGCAGCTTTAGCGGGAGCAATGGCTACACCTTC
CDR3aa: CASSFSGSNGYTF

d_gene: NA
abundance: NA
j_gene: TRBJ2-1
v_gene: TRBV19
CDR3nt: TGTGCCAGTAGTATTACTGATTGGCTAGACAATGAGCAGTTCTTC
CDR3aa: CASSITDWLDNEQFF

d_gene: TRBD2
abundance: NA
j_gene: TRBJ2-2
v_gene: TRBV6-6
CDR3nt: TGTGCCAGCGCGCTAGCGGGGGGGCGAACCGGGGAGCTGTTTTTT
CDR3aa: CASALAGGRTGELFF

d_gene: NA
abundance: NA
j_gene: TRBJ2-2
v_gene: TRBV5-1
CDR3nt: TGCGCCAGCAGCTCAGGGATCTACACCGGGGAGCTGTTTTTT
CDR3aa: CASSSGIYTGELFF

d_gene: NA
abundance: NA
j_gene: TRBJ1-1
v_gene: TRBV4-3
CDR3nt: TGCGCCAGCAGCCAAGATCGGGTAGGAGGTGGGAATGAAGCTTTCTTT
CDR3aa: CASSQDRVGGGNEAFF

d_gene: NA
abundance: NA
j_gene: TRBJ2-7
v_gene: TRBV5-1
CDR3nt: TGCGCCAGCAGCTTGACCCTAATGTACGAGCAGTACTTC
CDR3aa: CASSLTLMYEQYF

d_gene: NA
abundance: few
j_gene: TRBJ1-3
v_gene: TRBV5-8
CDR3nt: TGTGCCAGCAGTTTACAGGGAGGGGGCTCTGGAAACACCATATATTTT
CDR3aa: CASSLQGGGSGNTIYF

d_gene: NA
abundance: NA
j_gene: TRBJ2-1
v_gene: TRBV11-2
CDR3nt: TGTGCCAGCAGCTTAGTGGCTAGCAATGAGCAGTTCTTC
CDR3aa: CASSLVASNEQFF

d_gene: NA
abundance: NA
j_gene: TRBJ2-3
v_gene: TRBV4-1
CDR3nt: TGCGCCAGCAGCCAAGATGCCTCCCCGGGGGCAGATACGCAGTATTTT
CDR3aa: CASSQDASPGADTQYF

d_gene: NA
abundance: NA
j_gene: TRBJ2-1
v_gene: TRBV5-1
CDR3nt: TGCGCCAGCAGATACCTTCCGGAACTAACACTTTACAATGAGCAGTTCTTC
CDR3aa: CASRYLPELTLYNEQFF

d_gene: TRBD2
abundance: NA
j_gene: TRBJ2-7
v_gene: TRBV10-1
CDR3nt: TGCGCCAGCAGCGAGGCCCTAGCGGGACTTCACGAGCAGTACTTC
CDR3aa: CASSEALAGLHEQYF

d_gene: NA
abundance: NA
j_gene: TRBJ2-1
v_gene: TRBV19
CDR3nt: TGTGCCAGTAGTATAAGGCGGGCGATCTACAATGAGCAGTTCTTC
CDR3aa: CASSIRRAIYNEQFF

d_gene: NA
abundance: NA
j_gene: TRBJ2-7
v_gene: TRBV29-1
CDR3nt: TGCAGCGTACACACAGGGAGCTCCTACGAGCAGTACTTC
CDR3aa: CSVHTGSSYEQYF

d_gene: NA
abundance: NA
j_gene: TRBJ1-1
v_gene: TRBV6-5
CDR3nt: TGTGCCAGCAGTTACTCCGGGGATTACACTGAAGCTTTCTTT
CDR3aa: CASSYSGDYTEAFF

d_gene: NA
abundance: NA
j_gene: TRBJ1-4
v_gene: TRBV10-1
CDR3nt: TGCGCCAGCAGTGAGTTCATGGGCGAAAAACTGTTTTTT
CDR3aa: CASSEFMGEKLFF

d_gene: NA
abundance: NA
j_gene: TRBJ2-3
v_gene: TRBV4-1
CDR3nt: TGCGCCAGCAGCCAGATAGGCACAGATACGCAGTATTTT
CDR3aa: CASSQIGTDTQYF

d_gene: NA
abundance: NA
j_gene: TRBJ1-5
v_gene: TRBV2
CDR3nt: TGTGCCAGCAGTGCAGAGACTCTCAATCAGCCCCAGCATTTT
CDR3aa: CASSAETLNQPQHF

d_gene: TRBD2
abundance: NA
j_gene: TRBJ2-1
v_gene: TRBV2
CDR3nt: TGTGCCAGCAGAGATACTAGCGGGAGGTCCTACAATGAGCAGTTCTTC
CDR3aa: CASRDTSGRSYNEQFF

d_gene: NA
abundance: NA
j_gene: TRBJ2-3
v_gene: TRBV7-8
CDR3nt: TGTGCCAGCAGCTTAGCGAGGAACACAGATACGCAGTATTTT
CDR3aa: CASSLARNTDTQYF

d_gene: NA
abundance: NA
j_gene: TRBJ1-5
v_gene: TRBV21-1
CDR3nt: TGTGCCAGCAGCGACGGACAGGGGGATCAGCCCCAGCATTTT
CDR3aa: CASSDGQGDQPQHF

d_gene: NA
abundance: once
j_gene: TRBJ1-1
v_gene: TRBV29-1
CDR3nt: TGCAGCGTTGACGGACAGACGAACACTGAAGCTTTCTTT
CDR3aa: CSVDGQTNTEAFF